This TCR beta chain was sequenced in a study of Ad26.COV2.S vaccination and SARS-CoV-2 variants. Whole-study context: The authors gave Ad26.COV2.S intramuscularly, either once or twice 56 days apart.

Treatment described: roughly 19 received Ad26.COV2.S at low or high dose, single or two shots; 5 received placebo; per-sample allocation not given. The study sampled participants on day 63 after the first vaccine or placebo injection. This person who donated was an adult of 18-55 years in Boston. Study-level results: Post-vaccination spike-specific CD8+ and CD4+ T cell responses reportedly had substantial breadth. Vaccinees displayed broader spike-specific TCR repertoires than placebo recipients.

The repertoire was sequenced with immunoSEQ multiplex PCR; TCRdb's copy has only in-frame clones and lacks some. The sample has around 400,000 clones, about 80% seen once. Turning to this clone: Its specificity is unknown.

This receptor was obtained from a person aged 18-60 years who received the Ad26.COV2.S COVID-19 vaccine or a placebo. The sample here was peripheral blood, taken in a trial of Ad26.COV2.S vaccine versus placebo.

The CDR3 coding sequence is TGCGCCAGCAGCCAGGCCCCGGGGGGGTACCGAGAGACCCAGTACTTC. Translated, it gives CASSQAPGGYRETQYF. This chain connects TRBV4-1 to TRBJ2-5; 8 bases line up with TRBD2. Germline V gene sequence: CDR1 MGHRA, CDR2 YSYEKL. Trimming cost V 3 bases and J 4 bases; bases outside gene matches: 10. CDR3 length equals 16 residues.